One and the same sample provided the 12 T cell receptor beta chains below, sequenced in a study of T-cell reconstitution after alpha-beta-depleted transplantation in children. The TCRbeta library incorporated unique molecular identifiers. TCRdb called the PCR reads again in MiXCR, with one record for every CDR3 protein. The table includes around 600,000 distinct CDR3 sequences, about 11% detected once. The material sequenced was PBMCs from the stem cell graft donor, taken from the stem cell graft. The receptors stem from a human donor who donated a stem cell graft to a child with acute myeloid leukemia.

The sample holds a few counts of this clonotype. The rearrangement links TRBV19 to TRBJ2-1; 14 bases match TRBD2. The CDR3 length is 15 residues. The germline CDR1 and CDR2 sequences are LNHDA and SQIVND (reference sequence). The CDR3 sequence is CAVKTSGRGNNEQFF. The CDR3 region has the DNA TGTGCTGTCAAGACTAGCGGGAGGGGAAACAATGAGCAGTTCTTC.

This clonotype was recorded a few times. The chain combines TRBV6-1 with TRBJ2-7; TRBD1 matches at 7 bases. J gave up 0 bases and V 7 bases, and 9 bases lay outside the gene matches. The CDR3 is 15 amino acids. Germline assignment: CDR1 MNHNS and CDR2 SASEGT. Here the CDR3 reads CASKYGTASSYEQYF. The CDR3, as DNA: TGTGCCAGCAAATACGGGACAGCCTCCTCCTACGAGCAGTACTTC.

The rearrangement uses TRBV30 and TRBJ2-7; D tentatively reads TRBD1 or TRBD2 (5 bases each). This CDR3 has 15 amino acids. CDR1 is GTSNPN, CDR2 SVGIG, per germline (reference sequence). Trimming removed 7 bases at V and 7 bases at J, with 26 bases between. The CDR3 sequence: CASTTGGLTGREQYF. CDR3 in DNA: TGTGCCTCAACCACAGGCGGGCTAACGGGGCGGGAGCAGTACTTC.

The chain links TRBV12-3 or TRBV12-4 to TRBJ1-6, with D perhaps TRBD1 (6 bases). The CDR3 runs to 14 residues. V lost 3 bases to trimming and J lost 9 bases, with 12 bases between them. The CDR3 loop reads CASSFRTGSSPLHF. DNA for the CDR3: TGTGCCAGCAGTTTCCGAACAGGGAGTTCACCCCTCCACTTT.

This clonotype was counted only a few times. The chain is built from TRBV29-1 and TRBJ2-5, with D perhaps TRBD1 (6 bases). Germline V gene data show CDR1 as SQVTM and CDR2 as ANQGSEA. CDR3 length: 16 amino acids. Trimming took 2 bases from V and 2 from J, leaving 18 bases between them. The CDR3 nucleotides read TGCAGCGTTGAAATGGACAGCGTCCCCGGTCAAGAGACCCAGTACTTC. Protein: CSVEMDSVPGQETQYF.

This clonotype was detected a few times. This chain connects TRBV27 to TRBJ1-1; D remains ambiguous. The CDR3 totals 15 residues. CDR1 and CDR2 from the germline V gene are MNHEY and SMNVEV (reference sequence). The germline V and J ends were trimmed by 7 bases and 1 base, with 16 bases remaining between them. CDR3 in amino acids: CASTKVGNWNTEAFF. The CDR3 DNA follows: TGTGCCAGCACTAAGGTGGGCAATTGGAACACTGAAGCTTTCTTT.

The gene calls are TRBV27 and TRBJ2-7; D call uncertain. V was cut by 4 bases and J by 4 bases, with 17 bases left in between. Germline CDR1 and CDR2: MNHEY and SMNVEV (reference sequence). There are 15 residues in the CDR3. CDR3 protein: CASSYRQAAPYEQYF. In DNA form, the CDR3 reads TGTGCCAGCAGTTACCGGCAGGCTGCCCCATACGAGCAGTACTTC.

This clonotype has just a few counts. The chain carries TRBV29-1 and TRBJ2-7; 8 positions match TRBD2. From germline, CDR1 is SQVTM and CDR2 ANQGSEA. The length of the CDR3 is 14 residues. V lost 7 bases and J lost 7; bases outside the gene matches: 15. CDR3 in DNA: TGCAGCGCCGAAATAGCGGGAATTCGGGTAGAGCAGTACTTC. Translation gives CSAEIAGIRVEQYF.

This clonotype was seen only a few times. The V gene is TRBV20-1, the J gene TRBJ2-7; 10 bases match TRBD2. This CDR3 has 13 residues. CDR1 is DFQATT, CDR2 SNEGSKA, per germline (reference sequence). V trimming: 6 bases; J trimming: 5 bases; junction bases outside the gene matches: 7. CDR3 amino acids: CSAILGTSDEQYF. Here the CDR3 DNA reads TGCAGTGCCATCCTGGGGACTAGCGACGAGCAGTACTTC.

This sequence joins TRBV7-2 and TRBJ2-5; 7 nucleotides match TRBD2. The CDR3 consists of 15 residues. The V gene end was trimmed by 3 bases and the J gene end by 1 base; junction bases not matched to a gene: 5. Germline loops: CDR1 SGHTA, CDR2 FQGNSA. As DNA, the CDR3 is TGTGCCAGCAGCTTGATGGGGGGGGTCCAAGAGACCCAGTACTTC. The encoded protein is CASSLMGGVQETQYF. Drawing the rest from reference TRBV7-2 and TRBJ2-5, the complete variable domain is GAGVSQSPSNKVTEKGKDVELRCDPISGHTALYWYRQSLGQGLEFLIYFQGNSAPDKSGLPSDRFSAERTGGSVSTLTIQRTQQEDSAVYLCASSLMGGVQETQYFGPGTRLLVL.

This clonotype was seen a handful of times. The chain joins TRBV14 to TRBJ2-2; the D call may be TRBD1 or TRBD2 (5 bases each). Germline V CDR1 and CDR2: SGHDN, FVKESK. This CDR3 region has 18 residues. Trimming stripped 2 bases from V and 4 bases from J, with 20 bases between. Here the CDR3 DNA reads TGTGCCAGCAGCCAATTGAGGGCGGAGTTGGGGACCACCGGGGAGCTGTTTTTT. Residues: CASSQLRAELGTTGELFF.

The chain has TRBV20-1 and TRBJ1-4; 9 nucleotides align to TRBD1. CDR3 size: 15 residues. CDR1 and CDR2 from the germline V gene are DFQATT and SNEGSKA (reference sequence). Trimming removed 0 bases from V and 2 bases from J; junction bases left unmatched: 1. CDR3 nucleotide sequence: TGCAGTGCTAGAGACGGGACAGGGACTAATGAAAAACTGTTTTTT. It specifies CSARDGTGTNEKLFF.